A selection of T cell receptor beta chains follows, all from one sample in a study of blood T cell repertoires in COVID-19. The table came from immunoSEQ multiplex PCR; TCRdb's copy has only in-frame clones and leaves some out. The sample holds around 140,000 clones, around 89% seen once. The sequenced sample consisted of peripheral blood. These TCRs come from a man aged 45-60 years with active or convalescent COVID-19. CDR3s include the opening cysteine and the closing phenylalanine or tryptophan. A D gene is named only where the DNA matches it firmly. Some rows mark clone size as missing; the rest say once, few, many or name a class of expanded clone.

j_call clone_size v_call d_call cdr3_nt cdr3_aa
TRBJ2-7 . TRBV6-5 TRBD2 TGTGCCAGCAGTTCCAGGACTAGCGGGAGCGCCGAGCAGTACTTC CASSSRTSGSAEQYF
TRBJ2-1 . TRBV5-6 . TGTGCTAGCTTCAGCTCCTACAATGAGCAGTTCTTC CASFSSYNEQFF
TRBJ2-2 . TRBV28 . TGTGCCAGCAGTCCCGCACCATCGGGGTCCACCGGGGAGCTGTTTTTT CASSPAPSGSTGELFF
TRBJ2-5 . TRBV18 TRBD2 TGTGCCAGCTCACCAGGGGGGGGAGAGACCCAGTACTTC CASSPGGGETQYF
TRBJ2-7 . TRBV7-2 TRBD1 TGTGCCAGCAGCCAGCGGGCAGGGGGCACCTACGAGCAGTACTTC CASSQRAGGTYEQYF
TRBJ2-1 . TRBV28 . TGTGCCAGCAGCCCCTCCCCAGCTAGCGAGAACAATGAGCAGTTCTTC CASSPSPASENNEQFF
TRBJ1-1 . TRBV28 TRBD1 TGTGCCAGCAGTTTATCCCCGACAGGGACCACTGAAGCTTTCTTT CASSLSPTGTTEAFF
TRBJ1-2 . TRBV12-3/TRBV12-4 . TGTGCCAGCAGTTTGGACAATAACTATGGCTACACCTTC CASSLDNNYGYTF
TRBJ2-7 . TRBV5-1 . TGCGCCAGCAGCTTTCAGACTTCCTACGAGCAGTACTTC CASSFQTSYEQYF
TRBJ2-7 . TRBV5-1 . TGCGCCAGCCGGTTAGGAAGCGGTGGATCCTACGAGCAGTACTTC CASRLGSGGSYEQYF
TRBJ2-5 . TRBV5-4 TRBD1 TGTGCCAGCAGCTTGGGACAGGGTGCAGAGACCCAGTACTTC CASSLGQGAETQYF
TRBJ2-1 . TRBV2 TRBD2 TGTGCCAGCGCGGGAGGGCCACCCCCCACCGGTGTCAATGAGCAGTTCTTC CASAGGPPPTGVNEQFF
TRBJ1-6 many TRBV25-1 TRBD1 TGTGCCAGCAGTGATAATCGGGACAGAGGCATCTCACCCCTCCACTTT CASSDNRDRGISPLHF
TRBJ1-5 . TRBV28 . TGTGCCAGCAGTTTACCGGGTTCCCCCAATCAGCCCCAGCATTTT CASSLPGSPNQPQHF
TRBJ2-1 . TRBV29-1 TRBD2 TGCAGCGGCCGCCTCGGGCTAGCGGGAGTTGGTGAGCAGTTCTTC CSGRLGLAGVGEQFF
TRBJ1-5 . TRBV19 TRBD1 TGTGCCAGTAGTGGCCGGGACAGGGGATTCGATCAGCCCCAGCATTTT CASSGRDRGFDQPQHF
TRBJ1-4 . TRBV2 . TGTGCCAGCGGGGGGAGCGTAACAACTAATGAAAAACTGTTTTTT CASGGSVTTNEKLFF
TRBJ1-3 . TRBV15 . TGTGCCACCAGCAGAGGAACTACCTCTGGAAACACCATATATTTT CATSRGTTSGNTIYF
TRBJ2-5 . TRBV28 . TGTGCCAGCAGTACCCCGGCGGAGGGTCAAGAGACCCAGTACTTC CASSTPAEGQETQYF
TRBJ2-7 . TRBV28 . TGTGCCAGCAGTTTAGGGCAGGGGTTACACTACGAGCAGTACTTC CASSLGQGLHYEQYF
TRBJ1-2 . TRBV3-1/TRBV3-2 . TGTGCCAGCAGCCCCCTGGGGGCAGTTAACTATGGCTACACCTTC CASSPLGAVNYGYTF
TRBJ2-3 . TRBV6-4 TRBD2 TGTGCCAGCAGTGAGGTGGGAGGGCGAGATACGCAGTATTTT CASSEVGGRDTQYF
TRBJ2-7 . TRBV11-2 . TGTGCCAGCAGCTTAGCACACCCCCTCGAGCAGTACTTC CASSLAHPLEQYF
TRBJ2-5 once TRBV19 TRBD2 TGTGCCAGTAGTCCACGGACTAGCTTCAACCAAGAGACCCAGTACTTC CASSPRTSFNQETQYF
TRBJ2-2 . TRBV2 . TGTGCCAGCAGTGCCGGGACTCCGGAACCGGAGCTGTTTTTT CASSAGTPEPELFF
TRBJ2-5 . TRBV5-1 . TGCGCCAGCAAAGGCTCTCGGGGGGAGACCCAGTACTTC CASKGSRGETQYF
TRBJ2-1 . TRBV30 . TGTGCCTGGAGTGTAAAACTGCCCGAGTCTGAGCAGTTCTTC CAWSVKLPESEQFF
TRBJ2-5 . TRBV14 TRBD2 TGTGCCAGCAGGGGACTAGCAGAGACCCAGTACTTC CASRGLAETQYF
TRBJ1-4 . TRBV18 . TGTGCCAGCTCACAGGGGGTTAATGAAAAACTGTTTTTT CASSQGVNEKLFF
TRBJ2-3 . TRBV7-9 TRBD2 TGTGCCAGCAGCTTACGGACTAGCGGGGGGGCCACAGATACGCAGTATTTT CASSLRTSGGATDTQYF
TRBJ1-6 . TRBV15 TRBD1 TGTGCCACCAGCAGTGGGACAGGGATCGCACCCCTCCACTTT CATSSGTGIAPLHF
TRBJ2-7 . TRBV5-1 . TGCGCCACCCCGGGTGAGGGAATAAGCACCTACGAGCAGTACTTC CATPGEGISTYEQYF
TRBJ1-1 . TRBV7-2 . TGTGCCAGCAGCTTAGCGCGGGGGAGAGCTTTCTTT CASSLARGRAFF
TRBJ2-1 . TRBV29-1 . TGCAGCGTTGAGGTGCCGAGCTCCTACAATGAGCAGTTCTTC CSVEVPSSYNEQFF
TRBJ1-5 few TRBV7-2 TRBD1 TGTGCCAGCAGCTTAAATACAGGGGTTCAGCCCCAGCATTTT CASSLNTGVQPQHF
TRBJ1-2 . TRBV7-2 TRBD1 TGTGCCAGCAGCTCCCCGACAGGGTCCGACGGCTACACCTTC CASSSPTGSDGYTF